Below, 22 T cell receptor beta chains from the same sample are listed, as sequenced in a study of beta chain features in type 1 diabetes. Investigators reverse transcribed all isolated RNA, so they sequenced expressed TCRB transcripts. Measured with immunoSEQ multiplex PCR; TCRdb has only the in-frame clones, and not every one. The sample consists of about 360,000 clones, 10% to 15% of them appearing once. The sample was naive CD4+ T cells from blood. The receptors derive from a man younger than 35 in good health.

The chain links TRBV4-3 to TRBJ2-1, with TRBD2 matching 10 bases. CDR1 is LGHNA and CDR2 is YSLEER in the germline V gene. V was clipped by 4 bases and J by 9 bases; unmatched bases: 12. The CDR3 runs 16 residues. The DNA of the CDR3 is TGCGCCAGCAGCCCCATTAAAGCGGGAGGGAGTAGTGAGCAGTTCTTC. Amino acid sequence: CASSPIKAGGSSEQFF.

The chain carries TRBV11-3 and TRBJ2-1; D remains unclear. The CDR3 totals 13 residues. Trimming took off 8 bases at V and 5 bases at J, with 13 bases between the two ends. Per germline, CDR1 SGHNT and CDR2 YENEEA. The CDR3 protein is CASGRTVNNEQFF. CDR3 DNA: TGTGCCAGCGGGCGAACAGTAAACAATGAGCAGTTCTTC.

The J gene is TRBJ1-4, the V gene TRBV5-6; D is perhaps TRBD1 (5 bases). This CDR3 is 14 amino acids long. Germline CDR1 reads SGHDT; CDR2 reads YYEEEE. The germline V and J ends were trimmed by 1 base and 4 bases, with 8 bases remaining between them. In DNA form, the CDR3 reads TGTGCCAGCAGCTTGAGACAGAGTAATGAAAAACTGTTTTTT. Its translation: CASSLRQSNEKLFF.

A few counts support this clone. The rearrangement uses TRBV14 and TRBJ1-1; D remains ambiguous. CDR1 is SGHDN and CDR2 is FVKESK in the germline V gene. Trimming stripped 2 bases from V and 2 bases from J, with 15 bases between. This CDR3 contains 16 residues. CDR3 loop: CASSQFTSGINTEAFF. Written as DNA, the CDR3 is TGTGCCAGCAGCCAATTTACCTCGGGGATTAACACTGAAGCTTTCTTT.

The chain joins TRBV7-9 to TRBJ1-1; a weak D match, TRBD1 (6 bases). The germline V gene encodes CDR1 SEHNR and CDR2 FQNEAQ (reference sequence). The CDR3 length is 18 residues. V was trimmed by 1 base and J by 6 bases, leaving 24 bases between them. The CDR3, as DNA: TGTGCCAGCAGCTTAGTGATTCAAGTCGGGGGGCGAGGGGCTGAAGCTTTCTTT. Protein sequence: CASSLVIQVGGRGAEAFF.

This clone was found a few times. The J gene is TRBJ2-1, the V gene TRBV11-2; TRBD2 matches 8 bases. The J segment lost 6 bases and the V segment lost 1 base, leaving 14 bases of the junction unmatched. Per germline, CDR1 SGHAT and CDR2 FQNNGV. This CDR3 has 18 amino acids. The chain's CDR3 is CASSLGSRRLAGLNEQFF. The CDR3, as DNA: TGTGCCAGCAGCTTAGGGAGTAGGCGCCTAGCGGGCCTCAATGAGCAGTTCTTC.

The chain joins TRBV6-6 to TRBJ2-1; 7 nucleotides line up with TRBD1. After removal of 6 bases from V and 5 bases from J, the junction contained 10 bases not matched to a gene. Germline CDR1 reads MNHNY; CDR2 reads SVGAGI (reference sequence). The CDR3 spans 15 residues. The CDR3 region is CASRTNRGGHNEQFF. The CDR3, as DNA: TGTGCCAGCAGAACTAACAGGGGTGGCCACAATGAGCAGTTCTTC.

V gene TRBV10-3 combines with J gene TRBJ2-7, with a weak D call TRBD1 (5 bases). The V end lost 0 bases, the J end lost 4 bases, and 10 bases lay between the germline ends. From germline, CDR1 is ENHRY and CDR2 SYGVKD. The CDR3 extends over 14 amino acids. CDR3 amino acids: CAISESGRAYEQYF. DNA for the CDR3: TGTGCCATCAGTGAGTCGGGCAGGGCGTACGAGCAGTACTTC.

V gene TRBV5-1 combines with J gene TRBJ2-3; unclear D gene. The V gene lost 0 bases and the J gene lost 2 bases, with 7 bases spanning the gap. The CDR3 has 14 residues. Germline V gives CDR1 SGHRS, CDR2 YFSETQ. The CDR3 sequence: CASSLGRNTDTQYF. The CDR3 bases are TGCGCCAGCAGCTTGGGGCGGAACACAGATACGCAGTATTTT.

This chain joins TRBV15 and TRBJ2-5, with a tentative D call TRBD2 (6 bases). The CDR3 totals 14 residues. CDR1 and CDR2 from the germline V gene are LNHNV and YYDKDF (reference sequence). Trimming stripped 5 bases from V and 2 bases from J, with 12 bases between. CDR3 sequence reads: CATSPGLMQETQYF. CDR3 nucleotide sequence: TGTGCCACCAGCCCGGGACTGATGCAAGAGACCCAGTACTTC.

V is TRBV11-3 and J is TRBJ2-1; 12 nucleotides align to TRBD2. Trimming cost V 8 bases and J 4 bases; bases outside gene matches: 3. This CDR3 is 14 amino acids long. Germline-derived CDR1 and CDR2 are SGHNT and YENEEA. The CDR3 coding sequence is TGTGCCAGCTCGGGACTAGCGGGTTACAATGAGCAGTTCTTC. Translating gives CASSGLAGYNEQFF.

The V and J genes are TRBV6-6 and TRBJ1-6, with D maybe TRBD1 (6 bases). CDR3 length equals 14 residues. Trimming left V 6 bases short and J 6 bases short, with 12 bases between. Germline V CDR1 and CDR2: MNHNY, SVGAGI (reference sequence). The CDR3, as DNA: TGTGCCAGCAGACTCGACAGGAGTAATTCACCCCTCCACTTT. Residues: CASRLDRSNSPLHF.

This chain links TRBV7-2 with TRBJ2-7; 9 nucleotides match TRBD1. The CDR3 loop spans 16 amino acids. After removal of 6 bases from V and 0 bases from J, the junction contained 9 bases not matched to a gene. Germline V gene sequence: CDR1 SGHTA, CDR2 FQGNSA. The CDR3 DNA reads TGTGCCAGCAGTTTCCCCGGGACAGGGAGCTCCTACGAGCAGTACTTC. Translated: CASSFPGTGSSYEQYF.

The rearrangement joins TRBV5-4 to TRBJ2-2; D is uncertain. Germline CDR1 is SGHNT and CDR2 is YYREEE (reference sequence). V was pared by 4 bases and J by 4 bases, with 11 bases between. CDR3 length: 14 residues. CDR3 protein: CASSPLLSTGELFF. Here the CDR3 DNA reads TGTGCCAGCAGCCCCCTTCTTTCCACCGGGGAGCTGTTTTTT.

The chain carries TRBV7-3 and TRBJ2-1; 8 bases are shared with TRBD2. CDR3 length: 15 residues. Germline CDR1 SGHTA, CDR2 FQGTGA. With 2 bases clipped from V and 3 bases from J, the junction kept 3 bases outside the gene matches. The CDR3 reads CASSLVLADYNEQFF. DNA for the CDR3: TGTGCCAGCAGCTTAGTACTAGCGGACTACAATGAGCAGTTCTTC.

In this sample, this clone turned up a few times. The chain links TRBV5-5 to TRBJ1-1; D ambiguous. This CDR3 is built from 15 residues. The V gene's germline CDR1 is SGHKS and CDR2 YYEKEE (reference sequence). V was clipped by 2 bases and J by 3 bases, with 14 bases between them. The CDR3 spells CASSFGLSSDTEAFF. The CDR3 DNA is TGTGCCAGCAGCTTTGGGCTGAGCTCGGACACTGAAGCTTTCTTT.

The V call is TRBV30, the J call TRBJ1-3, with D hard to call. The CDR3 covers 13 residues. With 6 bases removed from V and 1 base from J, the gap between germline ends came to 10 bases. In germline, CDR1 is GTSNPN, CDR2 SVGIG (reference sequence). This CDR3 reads CACLSRSGNTIYF. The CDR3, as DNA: TGTGCCTGCCTTTCGCGGTCTGGAAACACCATATATTTT.

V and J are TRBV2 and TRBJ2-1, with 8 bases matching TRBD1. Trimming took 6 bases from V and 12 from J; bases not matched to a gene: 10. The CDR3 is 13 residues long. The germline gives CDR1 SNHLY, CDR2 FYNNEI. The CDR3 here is CASRLGTGERQFF. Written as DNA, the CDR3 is TGTGCCAGCAGACTAGGGACAGGAGAACGGCAGTTCTTC.

CDR3 in amino acids: CASSTRRDSPDTQYF. The CDR3 DNA reads TGTGCCAGCAGCACACGGCGGGACAGTCCAGATACGCAGTATTTT. The chain recombines TRBV28 with TRBJ2-3, with D perhaps TRBD1 (7 bases). V was cut by 6 bases and J by 4 bases, with 17 bases left in between. This CDR3 is built from 15 residues. From germline, CDR1 is MDHEN and CDR2 SYDVKM. Variable domain in full (rest from reference TRBV28 and TRBJ2-3): DVKVTQSSRYLVKRTGEKVFLECVQDMDHENMFWYRQDPGLGLRLIYFSYDVKMKEKGDIPEGYSVSREKKERFSLILESASTNQTSMYLCASSTRRDSPDTQYFGPGTRLTVL.

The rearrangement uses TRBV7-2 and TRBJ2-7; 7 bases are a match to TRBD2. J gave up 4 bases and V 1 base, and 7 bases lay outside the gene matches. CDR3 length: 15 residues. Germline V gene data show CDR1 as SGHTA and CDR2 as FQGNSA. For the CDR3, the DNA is TGTGCCAGCAGCTTAGAGGGTAGCGGGCGGTACGAGCAGTACTTC. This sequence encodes CASSLEGSGRYEQYF.

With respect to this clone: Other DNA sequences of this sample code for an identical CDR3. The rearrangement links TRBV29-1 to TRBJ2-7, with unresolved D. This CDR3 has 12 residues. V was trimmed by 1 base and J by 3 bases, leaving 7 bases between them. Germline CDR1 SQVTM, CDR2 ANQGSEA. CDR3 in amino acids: CSVEVVSYEQYF. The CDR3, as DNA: TGCAGCGTTGAAGTCGTCAGCTACGAGCAGTACTTC.

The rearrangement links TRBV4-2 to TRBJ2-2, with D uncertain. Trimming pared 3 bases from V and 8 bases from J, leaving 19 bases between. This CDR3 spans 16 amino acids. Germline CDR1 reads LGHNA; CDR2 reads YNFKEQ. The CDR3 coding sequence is TGTGCCAGCAGCCAGCGGCCGCCTCAAGGATGGGGGGAGCTGTTTTTT. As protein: CASSQRPPQGWGELFF.